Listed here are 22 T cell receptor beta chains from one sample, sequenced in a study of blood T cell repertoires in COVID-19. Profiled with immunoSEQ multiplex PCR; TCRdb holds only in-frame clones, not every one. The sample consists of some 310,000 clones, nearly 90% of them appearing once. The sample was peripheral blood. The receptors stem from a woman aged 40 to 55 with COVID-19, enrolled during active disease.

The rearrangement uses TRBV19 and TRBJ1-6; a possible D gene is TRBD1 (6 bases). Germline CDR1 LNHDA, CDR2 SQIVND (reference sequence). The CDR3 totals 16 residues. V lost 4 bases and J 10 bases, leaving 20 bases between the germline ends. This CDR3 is CASSTRGNRVESPLHF. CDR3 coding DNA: TGTGCCAGTAGTACTCGAGGCAACAGGGTGGAATCACCCCTCCACTTT. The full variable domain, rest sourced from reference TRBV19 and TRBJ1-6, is DGGITQSPKYLFRKEGQNVTLSCEQNLNHDAMYWYRQDPGQGLRLIYYSQIVNDFQKGDIAEGYSVSREKKESFPLTVTSAQKNPTAFYLCASSTRGNRVESPLHFGNGTRLTVT.

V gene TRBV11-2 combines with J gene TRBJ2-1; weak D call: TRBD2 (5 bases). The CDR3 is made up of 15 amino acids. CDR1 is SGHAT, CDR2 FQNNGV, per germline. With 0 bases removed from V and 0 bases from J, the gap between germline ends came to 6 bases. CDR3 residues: CASSLDGSSYNEQFF. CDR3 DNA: TGTGCCAGCAGCTTAGATGGGAGCTCCTACAATGAGCAGTTCTTC.

CDR3 sequence reads: CASSSPLAVSSYEQYF. The CDR3 coding sequence is TGTGCCAGCAGTTCCCCTCTAGCGGTAAGCTCCTACGAGCAGTACTTC. The V call is TRBV28, the J call TRBJ2-7; the match to TRBD2 covers 7 bases. Germline assignment: CDR1 MDHEN and CDR2 SYDVKM. J gave up 0 bases and V 4 bases, and 9 bases lay outside the gene matches. The CDR3 totals 16 residues. The full variable domain, rest sourced from reference TRBV28 and TRBJ2-7, is DVKVTQSSRYLVKRTGEKVFLECVQDMDHENMFWYRQDPGLGLRLIYFSYDVKMKEKGDIPEGYSVSREKKERFSLILESASTNQTSMYLCASSSPLAVSSYEQYFGPGTRLTVT.

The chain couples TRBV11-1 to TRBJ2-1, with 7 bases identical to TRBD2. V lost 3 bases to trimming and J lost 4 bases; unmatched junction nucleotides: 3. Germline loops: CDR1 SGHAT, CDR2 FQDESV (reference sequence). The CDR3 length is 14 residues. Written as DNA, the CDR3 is TGTGCCAGCAGCTTCGCTAGCGGTTACAATGAGCAGTTCTTC. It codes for CASSFASGYNEQFF.

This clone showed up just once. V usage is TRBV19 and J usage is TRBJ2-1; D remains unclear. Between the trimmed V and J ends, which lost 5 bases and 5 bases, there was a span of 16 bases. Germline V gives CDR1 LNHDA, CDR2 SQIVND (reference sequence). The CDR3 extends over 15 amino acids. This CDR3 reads CASSVFRRQNNEQFF. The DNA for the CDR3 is TGTGCCAGTAGTGTCTTCAGAAGACAAAACAATGAGCAGTTCTTC.

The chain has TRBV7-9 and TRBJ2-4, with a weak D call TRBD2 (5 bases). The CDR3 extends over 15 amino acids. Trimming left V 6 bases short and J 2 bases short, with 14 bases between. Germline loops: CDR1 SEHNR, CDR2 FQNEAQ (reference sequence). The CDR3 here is CASRGSGASKNIQYF. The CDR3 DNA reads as TGTGCCAGCAGGGGAAGCGGCGCATCCAAAAACATTCAGTACTTC.

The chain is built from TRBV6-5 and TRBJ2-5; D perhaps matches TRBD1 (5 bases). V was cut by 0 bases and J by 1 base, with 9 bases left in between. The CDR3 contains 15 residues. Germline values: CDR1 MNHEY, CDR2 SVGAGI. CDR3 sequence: CASSYSGQPQETQYF. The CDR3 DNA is TGTGCCAGCAGTTACTCGGGGCAGCCCCAAGAGACCCAGTACTTC.

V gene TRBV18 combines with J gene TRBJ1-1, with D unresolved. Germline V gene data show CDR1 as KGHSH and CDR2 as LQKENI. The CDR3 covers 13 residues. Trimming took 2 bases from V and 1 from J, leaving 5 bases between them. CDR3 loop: CASSPRRNTEAFF. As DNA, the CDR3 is TGTGCCAGCTCACCAAGGAGGAACACTGAAGCTTTCTTT.

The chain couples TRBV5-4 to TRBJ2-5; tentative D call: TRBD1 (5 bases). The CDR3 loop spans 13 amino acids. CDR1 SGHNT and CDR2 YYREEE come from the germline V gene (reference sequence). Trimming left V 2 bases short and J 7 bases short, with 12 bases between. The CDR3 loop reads CASSFGQGGTQYF. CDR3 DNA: TGTGCCAGCAGCTTCGGGCAGGGTGGGACCCAGTACTTC.

The CDR3 protein is CASSSLAGRSSYEQYF. In DNA form, the CDR3 reads TGTGCCAGCAGTTCCCTAGCGGGAAGGAGCTCCTACGAGCAGTACTTC. The chain carries TRBV27 and TRBJ2-7; 9 bases map to TRBD2. Per germline, CDR1 MNHEY and CDR2 SMNVEV (reference sequence). V gave up 4 bases and J gave up 0 bases; unmatched junction bases: 7. The CDR3 runs 16 residues.

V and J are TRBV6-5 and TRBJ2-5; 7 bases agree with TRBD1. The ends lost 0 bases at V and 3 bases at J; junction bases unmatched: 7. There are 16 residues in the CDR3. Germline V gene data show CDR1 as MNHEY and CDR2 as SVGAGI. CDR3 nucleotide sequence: TGTGCCAGCAGTTACTCGAAGGAGACAGGGAAAGAGACCCAGTACTTC. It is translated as CASSYSKETGKETQYF.

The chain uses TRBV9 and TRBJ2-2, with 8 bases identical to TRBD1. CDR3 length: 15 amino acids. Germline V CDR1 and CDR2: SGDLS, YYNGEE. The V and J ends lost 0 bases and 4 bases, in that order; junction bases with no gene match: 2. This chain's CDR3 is CASSVATGGTGELFF. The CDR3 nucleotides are TGTGCCAGCAGCGTAGCTACAGGGGGCACCGGGGAGCTGTTTTTT.

The CDR3 DNA reads as TGCGCCAGCAGCAGGACAGGGCTGGAATCCTCTGGGGCCAACGTCCTGACTTTC. It encodes CASSRTGLESSGANVLTF. The chain employs TRBV5-1 and TRBJ2-6; 8 bases match TRBD1. After removal of 4 bases from V and 0 bases from J, the junction contained 9 bases not matched to a gene. CDR1 SGHRS and CDR2 YFSETQ come from the germline V gene. This CDR3 has 18 residues.

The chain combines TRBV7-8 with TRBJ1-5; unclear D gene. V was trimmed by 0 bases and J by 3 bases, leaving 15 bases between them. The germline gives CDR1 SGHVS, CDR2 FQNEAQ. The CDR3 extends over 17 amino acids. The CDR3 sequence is CASSLAILRGANQPQHF. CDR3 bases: TGTGCCAGCAGCTTAGCGATACTTCGGGGTGCCAATCAGCCCCAGCATTTT.

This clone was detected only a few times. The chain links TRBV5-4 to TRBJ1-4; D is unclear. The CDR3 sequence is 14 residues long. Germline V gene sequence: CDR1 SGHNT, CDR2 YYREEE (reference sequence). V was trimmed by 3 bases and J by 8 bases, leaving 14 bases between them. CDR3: CASSSDQGREKLFF. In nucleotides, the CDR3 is TGTGCCAGCAGCTCCGATCAAGGGAGGGAAAAACTGTTTTTT.

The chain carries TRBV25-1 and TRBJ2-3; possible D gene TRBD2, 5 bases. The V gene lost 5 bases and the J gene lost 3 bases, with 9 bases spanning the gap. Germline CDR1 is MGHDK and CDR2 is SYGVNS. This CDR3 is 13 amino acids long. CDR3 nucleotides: TGTGCCAGCAGTAAGACTACTACAGATACGCAGTATTTT. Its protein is CASSKTTTDTQYF.

The CDR3 loop is CASSPSGTTDTIYF. In DNA, the CDR3 is TGCGCCAGCAGCCCTTCCGGGACTACGGACACCATATATTTT. The rearrangement links TRBV5-1 to TRBJ1-3, with D maybe TRBD1 (5 bases). Germline V gene data show CDR1 as SGHRS and CDR2 as YFSETQ. Trimming removed 4 bases at V and 8 bases at J, with 16 bases between. CDR3 length: 14 residues.

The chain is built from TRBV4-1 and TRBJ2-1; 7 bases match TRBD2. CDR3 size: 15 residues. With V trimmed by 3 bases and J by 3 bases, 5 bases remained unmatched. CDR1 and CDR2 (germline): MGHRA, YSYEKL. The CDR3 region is CASSQTAGYYNEQFF. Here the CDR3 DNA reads TGCGCCAGCAGCCAGACAGCGGGGTACTACAATGAGCAGTTCTTC.

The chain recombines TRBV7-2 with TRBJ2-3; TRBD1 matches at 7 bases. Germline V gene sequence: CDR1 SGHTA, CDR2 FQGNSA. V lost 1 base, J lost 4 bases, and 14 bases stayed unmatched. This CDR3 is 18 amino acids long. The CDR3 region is CASSLVGTRGLIADTQYF. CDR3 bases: TGTGCCAGCAGCTTAGTTGGAACCAGGGGGTTGATAGCAGATACGCAGTATTTT.

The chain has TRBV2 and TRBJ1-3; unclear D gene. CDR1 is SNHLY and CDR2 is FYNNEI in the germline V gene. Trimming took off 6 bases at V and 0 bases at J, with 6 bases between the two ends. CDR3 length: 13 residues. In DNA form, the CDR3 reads TGTGCCAGCAGCAGAAACTCTGGAAACACCATATATTTT. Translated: CASSRNSGNTIYF.

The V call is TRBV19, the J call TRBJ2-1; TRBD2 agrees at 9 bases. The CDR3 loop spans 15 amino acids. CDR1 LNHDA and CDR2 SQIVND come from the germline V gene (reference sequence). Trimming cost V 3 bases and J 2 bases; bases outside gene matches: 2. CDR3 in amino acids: CASSMLAGAYNEQFF. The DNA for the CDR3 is TGTGCCAGTAGTATGTTAGCGGGGGCCTACAATGAGCAGTTCTTC.

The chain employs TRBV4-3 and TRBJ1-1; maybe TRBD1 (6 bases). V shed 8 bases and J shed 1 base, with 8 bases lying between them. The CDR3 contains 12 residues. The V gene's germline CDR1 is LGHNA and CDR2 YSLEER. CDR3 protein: CASGRGNTEAFF. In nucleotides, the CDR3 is TGCGCCAGCGGCAGGGGGAACACTGAAGCTTTCTTT.